A single TCR beta chain is shown here with its context. Its antigen is not identified. This entry comes from a study of shared clonotypes between healthy human individuals. Study-wide context: Two women and three men aged 18 to 49 made up the donors.

Study-level points and caveats: Collection of samples was limited to blood; tissue repertoires likely differ.

Germline CDR1 is SGHRS and CDR2 is YFSETQ. The V gene end was trimmed by 0 bases and the J gene end by 5 bases; junction bases not matched to a gene: 6. The CDR3 has 15 amino acids. Deep-level assay runs were performed. Method: immunoSEQ multiplex PCR; TCRdb's copy keeps in-frame clones and lacks some. This sample has roughly 1,100,000 clones, with under 80% found just once. This TCR came from a man between 18 and 35 years old in good health. V gene TRBV5-1 combines with J gene TRBJ2-5; the match to TRBD1 covers 8 bases. The sample comprised memory CD4+ T cells sorted from blood. As for subset: CD45RA-negative fraction. In nucleotides, the CDR3 is TGCGCCAGCAGCTTGGCGGGACAGGCGGGCGAGACCCAGTACTTC. Its translation: CASSLAGQAGETQYF. Combining the CDR3 with reference TRBV5-1 and TRBJ2-5 gives the whole variable domain KAGVTQTPRYLIKTRGQQVTLSCSPISGHRSVSWYQQTPGQGLQFLFEYFSETQRNKGNFPGRFSGRQFSNSRSEMNVSTLELGDSALYLCASSLAGQAGETQYFGPGTRLLVL.